One and the same sample provided the 21 T cell receptor beta chains below, sequenced in a study of identical twins. TCRdb redid the calling of the 5' RACE reads with MiXCR, one entry per CDR3 protein. The table includes 1.5 million or so distinct CDR3 sequences, about 32% detected once. What was sequenced was cord blood. Source of these receptors: a newborn girl in good health.

The V gene is TRBV4-2, the J gene TRBJ1-1; D may be TRBD1 (6 bases). Germline V gives CDR1 LGHNA, CDR2 YNFKEQ. The V gene lost 4 bases and the J gene lost 0 bases, with 21 bases spanning the gap. The CDR3 is 18 residues long. CDR3 residues: CASSPFGGAEVMNTEAFF. The CDR3 region has the DNA TGTGCCAGCAGCCCCTTTGGGGGGGCAGAGGTAATGAACACTGAAGCTTTCTTT.

V usage is TRBV5-1 and J usage is TRBJ1-4, with 8 bases aligning to TRBD1. Germline V gene data show CDR1 as SGHRS and CDR2 as YFSETQ. With V trimmed by 4 bases and J by 4 bases, 9 bases remained unmatched. The CDR3 spans 16 residues. DNA for the CDR3: TGCGCCAGCAGCCTCGGACAGGGCGGATTTAATGAAAAACTGTTTTTT. Translation: CASSLGQGGFNEKLFF.

Regarding this clonotype: At one boundary the junction diverges from the germline segment, which might be a read error. The rearrangement links TRBV27 to TRBJ2-1; 12 nucleotides align to TRBD2. The CDR3 extends over 17 amino acids. CDR1 and CDR2 (germline): MNHEY, SMNVEV (reference sequence). The DNA of the CDR3 is TGTGCCAGCAGTTTATTACTGACTAGCGGGAGATACAATAAGCAGTTCTTC. Its protein product is CASSLLLTSGRYNKQFF.

This clonotype was observed a handful of times. A read error may produce the germline difference seen at one junction end. The chain is built from TRBV7-7 and TRBJ2-1; D may match TRBD1 or TRBD2 (5 bases each). Germline V gene lookup returns CDR1 SSHAT and CDR2 FNYEAQ (reference sequence). CDR3 length equals 17 residues. The CDR3 sequence is CASSLWPGPSSYNEQFF. In DNA, the CDR3 is TGTGCTAGCAGCCTTTGGCCGGGGCCCAGCTCCTACAATGAGCAGTTCTTC.

This clonotype was detected only a few times. The rearrangement uses TRBV4-2 and TRBJ1-2, with a weak D call TRBD1 (6 bases). CDR1 and CDR2 (germline): LGHNA, YNFKEQ. This CDR3 has 14 amino acids. Trimming took off 0 bases at V and 6 bases at J, with 11 bases between the two ends. The CDR3 region has the DNA TGTGCCAGCAGCCAAGAGCAGGGGAAGGATGGCTACACCTTC. Translating gives CASSQEQGKDGYTF.

The chain combines TRBV7-9 with TRBJ1-1; D may be TRBD1 (6 bases). Deletions cut 5 bases from V and 3 bases from J, with 10 bases between. The CDR3 extends over 13 amino acids. Germline CDR1 reads SEHNR; CDR2 reads FQNEAQ (reference sequence). The CDR3 DNA sequence: TGTGCCAGCAGCGACTACAGGGACACTGAAGCTTTCTTT. It is translated as CASSDYRDTEAFF.

The gene calls are TRBV20-1 and TRBJ1-2; D is ambiguous. The length of the CDR3 is 13 residues. Germline assignment: CDR1 DFQATT and CDR2 SNEGSKA (reference sequence). With 6 bases removed from V and 0 bases from J, the gap between germline ends came to 11 bases. The CDR3 is CSALNGANYGYTF. The CDR3 DNA reads TGCAGTGCCTTAAACGGGGCTAACTATGGCTACACCTTC.

As concerns this clonotype: Mismatch with germline at one junction end may stem from a read error. The V gene is TRBV20-1, the J gene TRBJ2-1; 12 bases line up with TRBD2. Germline CDR1 and CDR2: DFQATT and SNEGSKA (reference sequence). The CDR3 contains 15 residues. CDR3 sequence: CSAAPTSGGHKEQFF. The CDR3 nucleotides read TGCAGTGCAGCCCCGACTAGCGGGGGCCACAAGGAGCAGTTCTTC.

The table lists this clonotype with a few counts. This sequence joins TRBV28 and TRBJ1-5; the D is unclear. Germline V gives CDR1 MDHEN, CDR2 SYDVKM. V lost 2 bases, J lost 6 bases, and 14 bases lay in between. The CDR3 extends over 15 amino acids. In nucleotides, the CDR3 is TGTGCCAGCAGTTTACCCGACGGGCTGGGTCAGCCCCAGCATTTT. Its protein is CASSLPDGLGQPQHF. Full variable domain (missing parts from reference TRBV28 and TRBJ1-5): DVKVTQSSRYLVKRTGEKVFLECVQDMDHENMFWYRQDPGLGLRLIYFSYDVKMKEKGDIPEGYSVSREKKERFSLILESASTNQTSMYLCASSLPDGLGQPQHFGDGTRLSIL.

This clonotype was observed a few times. The chain couples TRBV6-5 to TRBJ1-4; TRBD1 agrees at 7 bases. The germline V gene encodes CDR1 MNHEY and CDR2 SVGAGI. V lost 5 bases and J lost 7; bases outside the gene matches: 7. This CDR3 has 14 residues. The CDR3 DNA reads TGTGCCAGCAGTACCCACAGGGGAGGTGAAAAACTGTTTTTT. Protein sequence: CASSTHRGGEKLFF.

Only a few counts were recorded for this clonotype. V gene TRBV3-1 combines with J gene TRBJ2-7, with TRBD2 matching over 8 bases. CDR3 size: 14 residues. The germline CDR1 and CDR2 sequences are LGHDT and YNNKEL (reference sequence). V shed 3 bases and J 7 bases; nucleotides not matched to a gene: 8. As DNA, the CDR3 is TGTGCCAGCAGCCATAACCCCATAGCGGGGGAGCAGTACTTC. Amino acids: CASSHNPIAGEQYF.

For this clonotype: Relative to the germline gene, one junction end is altered; a read error may explain this. The J gene is TRBJ2-1, the V gene TRBV11-2, with 14 bases aligning to TRBD2. Looked up from germline, CDR1 is SGHAT and CDR2 is FQNNGV. CDR3 length equals 18 residues. CDR3 in amino acids: CASSVTGTSGGFYNEQSF. CDR3 in DNA: TGTGCCAGCAGCGTGACCGGGACTAGCGGGGGTTTCTACAATGAGCAGTCCTTC.

This clonotype was seen a handful of times. The J gene is TRBJ1-5, the V gene TRBV18; D not resolved. The germline V gene encodes CDR1 KGHSH and CDR2 LQKENI. V gave up 0 bases and J gave up 4 bases, with 7 bases separating them. The CDR3 contains 14 residues. The CDR3 region is CASSPPHGNQPQHF. The CDR3, as DNA: TGTGCCAGCTCACCACCCCACGGGAATCAGCCCCAGCATTTT.

This clonotype was detected only a few times. The chain is built from TRBV12-5 and TRBJ2-4; TRBD1 matches at 7 bases. The DNA end is a closer match to TRBJ2-7, so the J assignment may be wrong. The CDR3 sequence is 17 residues long. Germline V lookup: CDR1 LGHNT, CDR2 FRNRAP. The CDR3: CASGLDLTRDRPYEQYF. The CDR3 DNA reads as TGTGCTAGTGGTTTGGATTTGACCCGGGACAGACCCTACGAGCAGTACTTC.

The chain joins TRBV6-1 to TRBJ1-1, with D unresolved. V was cut by 4 bases and J by 11 bases, with 8 bases left in between. CDR1 MNHNS and CDR2 SASEGT come from the germline V gene. The CDR3 contains 10 residues. The CDR3 spells CASSAPAAFF. The CDR3, as DNA: TGTGCCAGCAGTGCACCAGCGGCTTTCTTT.

This chain connects TRBV3-1 to TRBJ2-7; no clear D. V shed 2 bases and J shed 5 bases, with 7 bases lying between them. The CDR3 spans 12 residues. The germline V gene encodes CDR1 LGHDT and CDR2 YNNKEL (reference sequence). The CDR3 region is CASSQFRDEQYF. DNA of the CDR3: TGTGCCAGCAGCCAATTCCGGGACGAGCAGTACTTC.

In this sample, this clonotype turned up a few times. The chain uses TRBV13 and TRBJ2-3; 8 bases are shared with TRBD1. The CDR3 covers 15 residues. Trimming removed 1 base from V and 5 bases from J; junction bases left unmatched: 5. Germline values: CDR1 PRHDT, CDR2 FYEKMQ (reference sequence). CDR3 in amino acids: CASSLEADRGDTQYF. The CDR3 DNA reads TGTGCCAGCAGCTTAGAGGCCGACAGGGGAGATACGCAGTATTTT.

This clonotype was detected a few times. This chain links TRBV4-1 with TRBJ2-3; perhaps TRBD1 as D (6 bases). V was shortened by 4 bases and J by 5 bases, with 16 bases between the two germline ends. Looked up from germline, CDR1 is MGHRA and CDR2 is YSYEKL. CDR3 length: 15 amino acids. CDR3 in amino acids: CASSPLWGLRDTQYF. CDR3 nucleotides: TGCGCCAGCAGCCCCCTGTGGGGGCTACGAGATACGCAGTATTTT.

The rearrangement links TRBV6-6 to TRBJ2-3; perhaps TRBD2 as D (5 bases). The CDR3 contains 14 residues. Trimming removed 3 bases from V and 3 bases from J, with 10 bases in between. CDR1 is MNHNY and CDR2 is SVGAGI in the germline V gene (reference sequence). The CDR3 DNA reads as TGTGCCAGCAGTTATGATTGGAGGACAGATACGCAGTATTTT. Residues: CASSYDWRTDTQYF.

This clonotype was recorded a few times. This chain links TRBV6-6 with TRBJ1-1, with D possibly matching TRBD1 (6 bases). The CDR3 has 15 residues. Germline V gene sequence: CDR1 MNHNY, CDR2 SVGAGI (reference sequence). The ends were cut back, 5 bases at V and 0 bases at J, with 13 bases in the middle. This chain's CDR3 is CASSTQGLVNTEAFF. The CDR3 DNA reads TGTGCCAGCAGTACACAGGGATTGGTGAACACTGAAGCTTTCTTT.

V gene TRBV5-5 combines with J gene TRBJ2-7; D possibly corresponds to TRBD2 (5 bases). From germline, CDR1 is SGHKS and CDR2 YYEKEE (reference sequence). Trimming shortened V by 6 bases and J by 3 bases, and 19 bases separated the two germline ends. The CDR3 is 15 residues long. In nucleotides, the CDR3 is TGTGCCAGCACCTTTAGTTGGAGGCCTAACTACGAGCAGTACTTC. It encodes CASTFSWRPNYEQYF.